This TCR beta chain was recorded in a study of Graves' ophthalmopathy and Graves' hyperthyroidism. The CDR3 is 11 residues long. V dropped 3 bases and J dropped 6 bases, with 5 bases sitting between them. The table lists this clonotype with many counts. Beta-chain TCR CDR3 regions were amplified from RNA transcripts. RT-PCR with HTBI primers came first, then second-round multiplex PCR. Each CDR3 protein gets one entry after TCRdb re-called the multiplex PCR reads with MiXCR. The repertoire consists of about 390,000 distinct CDR3 sequences, with approximately 18% occurring once and the leading ten covering 2.4%. The term stable hyperthyroidism indicated an absence of ophthalmopathy within 18 months of follow-up. The PBMCs originated from more than 8 ml of fresh peripheral blood.

This chain uses TRBV12-3 or TRBV12-4 with TRBJ1-1, with D unclear. The sequencing input was peripheral blood. This TCR came from an adult woman with stable Graves' hyperthyroidism. The DNA of the CDR3 is TGTGCCAGCAGTTTCGCTTCTGAAGCTTTCTTT. This sequence encodes CASSFASEAFF.